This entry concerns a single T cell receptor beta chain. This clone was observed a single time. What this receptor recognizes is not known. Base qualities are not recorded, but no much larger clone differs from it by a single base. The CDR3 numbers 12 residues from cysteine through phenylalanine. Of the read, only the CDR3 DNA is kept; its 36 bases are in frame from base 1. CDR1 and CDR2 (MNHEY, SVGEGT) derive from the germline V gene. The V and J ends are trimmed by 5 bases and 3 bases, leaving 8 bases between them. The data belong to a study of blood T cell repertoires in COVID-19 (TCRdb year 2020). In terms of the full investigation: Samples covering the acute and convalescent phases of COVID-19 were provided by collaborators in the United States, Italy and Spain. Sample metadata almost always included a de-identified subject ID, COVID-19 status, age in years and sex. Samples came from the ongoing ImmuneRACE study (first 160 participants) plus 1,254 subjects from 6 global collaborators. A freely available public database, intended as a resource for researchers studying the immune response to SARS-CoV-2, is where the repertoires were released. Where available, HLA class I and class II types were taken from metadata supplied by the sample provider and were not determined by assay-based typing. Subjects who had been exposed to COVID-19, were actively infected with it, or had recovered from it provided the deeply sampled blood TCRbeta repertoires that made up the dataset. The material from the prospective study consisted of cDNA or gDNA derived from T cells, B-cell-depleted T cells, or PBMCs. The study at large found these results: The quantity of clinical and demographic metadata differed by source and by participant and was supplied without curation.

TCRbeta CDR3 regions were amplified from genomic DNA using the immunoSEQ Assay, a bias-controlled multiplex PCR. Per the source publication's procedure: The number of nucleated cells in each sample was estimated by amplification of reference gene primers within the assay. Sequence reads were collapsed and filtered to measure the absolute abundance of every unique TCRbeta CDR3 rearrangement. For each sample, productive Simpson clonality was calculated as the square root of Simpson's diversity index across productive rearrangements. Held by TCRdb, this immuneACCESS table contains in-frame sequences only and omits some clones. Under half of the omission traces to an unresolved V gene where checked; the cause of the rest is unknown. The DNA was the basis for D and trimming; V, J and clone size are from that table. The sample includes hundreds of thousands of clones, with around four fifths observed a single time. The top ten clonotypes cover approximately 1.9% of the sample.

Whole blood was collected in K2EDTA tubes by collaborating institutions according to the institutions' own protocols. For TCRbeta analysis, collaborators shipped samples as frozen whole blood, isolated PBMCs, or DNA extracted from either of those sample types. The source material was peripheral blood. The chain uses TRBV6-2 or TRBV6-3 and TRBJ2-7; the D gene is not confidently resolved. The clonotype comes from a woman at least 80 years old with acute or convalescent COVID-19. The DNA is TGTGCCAGCAGTCGTCAGTTCTACGAGCAGTACTTC. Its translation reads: CASSRQFYEQYF.